These T cell receptor beta chains were read from a single sample in a study of Ad26.COV2.S vaccination and SARS-CoV-2 variants. The table came from immunoSEQ multiplex PCR; TCRdb's copy has only in-frame clones and leaves some out. The sample yields about 680,000 clones, 89% seen once. This specimen consisted of peripheral blood, obtained in a trial of Ad26.COV2.S vaccine versus placebo. These TCRs come from a person aged 18 to 59 who received the Ad26.COV2.S COVID-19 vaccine or a placebo. The CDR3 runs from the conserved cysteine through the conserved F or W. D genes are given only for firm matches. Clone size appears in some rows only: once, few, many, or a class for an expanded clone.

v_gene: TRBV11-3
abundance: -
d_gene: -
j_gene: TRBJ1-5
CDR3aa: CARNRAKWDQPQHF
CDR3nt: TGTGCCAGAAACAGGGCCAAATGGGATCAGCCCCAGCATTTT

v_gene: TRBV6-5
abundance: -
d_gene: -
j_gene: TRBJ2-2
CDR3aa: CASSYSNANTGELFF
CDR3nt: TGTGCCAGCAGTTACTCAAACGCGAACACCGGGGAGCTGTTTTTT

v_gene: TRBV27
abundance: once
d_gene: -
j_gene: TRBJ2-7
CDR3aa: CASRDWSYEQYF
CDR3nt: TGTGCCAGCCGGGACTGGAGCTACGAGCAGTACTTC

v_gene: TRBV5-4
abundance: once
d_gene: TRBD2
j_gene: TRBJ2-1
CDR3aa: CASSLGSGGGNNEQFF
CDR3nt: TGTGCCAGCAGCTTGGGGAGCGGGGGGGGAAACAATGAGCAGTTCTTC

v_gene: TRBV27
abundance: -
d_gene: -
j_gene: TRBJ2-3
CDR3aa: CASGIWGGWGTDTQYF
CDR3nt: TGTGCCAGCGGAATTTGGGGGGGCTGGGGCACAGATACGCAGTATTTT

v_gene: TRBV7-2
abundance: once
d_gene: -
j_gene: TRBJ2-7
CDR3aa: CASSPEDYRHEQYF
CDR3nt: TGTGCCAGCAGCCCGGAGGACTACCGACACGAGCAGTACTTC

v_gene: TRBV2
abundance: -
d_gene: -
j_gene: TRBJ2-7
CDR3aa: CASSIRYEQYF
CDR3nt: TGTGCCAGCTCCATCAGGTACGAGCAGTACTTC

v_gene: TRBV5-6
abundance: -
d_gene: TRBD1
j_gene: TRBJ1-1
CDR3aa: CASSSLAGGGNTEAFF
CDR3nt: TGTGCCAGCAGCTCCCTTGCAGGGGGAGGGAACACTGAAGCTTTCTTT

v_gene: TRBV6-5
abundance: once
d_gene: TRBD1
j_gene: TRBJ2-7
CDR3aa: CASRGQGGDYEQYF
CDR3nt: TGTGCCAGCAGGGGACAGGGAGGAGACTACGAGCAGTACTTC

v_gene: TRBV6-2/TRBV6-3
abundance: -
d_gene: TRBD2
j_gene: TRBJ2-5
CDR3aa: CASSAGLAGTIGETQYF
CDR3nt: TGTGCCAGCAGTGCAGGACTAGCGGGGACTATTGGGGAGACCCAGTACTTC

v_gene: TRBV2
abundance: -
d_gene: TRBD1
j_gene: TRBJ2-5
CDR3aa: CASSRGQETQYF
CDR3nt: TGTGCCAGCAGCAGGGGGCAAGAGACCCAGTACTTC

v_gene: TRBV12-5
abundance: -
d_gene: -
j_gene: TRBJ2-3
CDR3aa: CASGPLGQGTDTQYF
CDR3nt: TGTGCTAGTGGTCCCCTCGGGCAGGGCACAGATACGCAGTATTTT

v_gene: TRBV7-2
abundance: -
d_gene: TRBD1
j_gene: TRBJ1-2
CDR3aa: CASSPESQGAWYGYTF
CDR3nt: TGTGCCAGCAGCCCCGAATCACAGGGGGCTTGGTATGGCTACACCTTC

v_gene: TRBV4-2
abundance: -
d_gene: -
j_gene: TRBJ2-1
CDR3aa: CASSQRREPYNEQFF
CDR3nt: TGTGCCAGCAGCCAGCGGAGGGAACCCTACAATGAGCAGTTCTTC

v_gene: TRBV18
abundance: -
d_gene: -
j_gene: TRBJ1-1
CDR3aa: CASSPWTQNTEAFF
CDR3nt: TGTGCCAGCTCCCCTTGGACTCAGAACACTGAAGCTTTCTTT

v_gene: TRBV27
abundance: once
d_gene: -
j_gene: TRBJ2-7
CDR3aa: CASSPGGSYEQYF
CDR3nt: TGTGCCAGCAGCCCCGGGGGATCCTACGAGCAGTACTTC

v_gene: TRBV5-4
abundance: -
d_gene: -
j_gene: TRBJ2-7
CDR3aa: CASSGVAGGNYEQYF
CDR3nt: TGTGCCAGCAGCGGGGTCGCCGGGGGTAACTACGAGCAGTACTTC

v_gene: TRBV9
abundance: -
d_gene: TRBD2
j_gene: TRBJ2-1
CDR3aa: CASSEWTSGPNEQFF
CDR3nt: TGTGCCAGCAGCGAATGGACTAGCGGTCCCAATGAGCAGTTCTTC

v_gene: TRBV19
abundance: -
d_gene: -
j_gene: TRBJ1-1
CDR3aa: CASSIVGANTEAFF
CDR3nt: TGTGCCAGTAGTATTGTTGGGGCCAACACTGAAGCTTTCTTT

v_gene: TRBV7-2
abundance: -
d_gene: -
j_gene: TRBJ2-5
CDR3aa: CASSLRGTVQETQYF
CDR3nt: TGTGCCAGCAGCTTACGGGGGACCGTACAAGAGACCCAGTACTTC

v_gene: TRBV2
abundance: -
d_gene: -
j_gene: TRBJ2-3
CDR3aa: CASSASEGDTQYF
CDR3nt: TGTGCCAGCAGTGCGAGCGAAGGAGATACGCAGTATTTT

v_gene: TRBV3-1/TRBV3-2
abundance: -
d_gene: -
j_gene: TRBJ1-1
CDR3aa: CASSQDRDQLPEAFF
CDR3nt: TGTGCCAGCAGCCAAGATCGTGACCAACTGCCTGAAGCTTTCTTT

v_gene: TRBV24-1
abundance: -
d_gene: TRBD2
j_gene: TRBJ2-3
CDR3aa: CATSDSVAGGADTQYF
CDR3nt: TGTGCCACCAGTGATTCGGTCGCGGGGGGCGCAGATACGCAGTATTTT

v_gene: TRBV11-2
abundance: -
d_gene: -
j_gene: TRBJ2-5
CDR3aa: CASSLGSQETQYF
CDR3nt: TGTGCCAGCAGCTTAGGGAGCCAAGAGACCCAGTACTTC

v_gene: TRBV30
abundance: -
d_gene: TRBD1
j_gene: TRBJ1-5
CDR3aa: CAWSKGTGLWGTGQPQHF
CDR3nt: TGTGCCTGGAGTAAGGGGACAGGGTTATGGGGTACGGGTCAGCCCCAGCATTTT

v_gene: TRBV19
abundance: -
d_gene: -
j_gene: TRBJ1-1
CDR3aa: CASSIATGNTEAFF
CDR3nt: TGTGCCAGTAGTATAGCGACAGGGAACACTGAAGCTTTCTTT

v_gene: TRBV6-5
abundance: -
d_gene: -
j_gene: TRBJ1-5
CDR3aa: CASSYGWQRISTQHF
CDR3nt: TGTGCCAGCAGTTACGGGTGGCAGAGGATCAGCACCCAGCATTTT

v_gene: TRBV6-1
abundance: -
d_gene: -
j_gene: TRBJ1-5
CDR3aa: CASSELGRSISNQPQHF
CDR3nt: TGTGCCAGCAGTGAACTGGGGCGGTCAATCAGCAATCAGCCCCAGCATTTT

v_gene: TRBV14
abundance: -
d_gene: -
j_gene: TRBJ1-6
CDR3aa: CASSQDRVRQPGSPLHF
CDR3nt: TGTGCCAGCAGCCAAGATCGGGTGAGGCAACCCGGTTCACCCCTCCACTTT

v_gene: TRBV11-3
abundance: -
d_gene: TRBD1
j_gene: TRBJ2-7
CDR3aa: CASSFRGQGYEQYF
CDR3nt: TGTGCCAGCAGCTTCCGTGGACAGGGCTACGAGCAGTACTTC

v_gene: TRBV15
abundance: -
d_gene: TRBD1
j_gene: TRBJ2-1
CDR3aa: CATSRVRDRAYNEQFF
CDR3nt: TGTGCCACCAGCAGAGTGAGGGACAGGGCCTACAATGAGCAGTTCTTC

v_gene: TRBV6-2/TRBV6-3
abundance: -
d_gene: -
j_gene: TRBJ2-1
CDR3aa: CASSSQQGNEQFF
CDR3nt: TGTGCCAGCAGCTCACAACAGGGCAATGAGCAGTTCTTC

v_gene: TRBV5-8
abundance: -
d_gene: -
j_gene: TRBJ2-1
CDR3aa: CASSQGHLASSYNEQFF
CDR3nt: TGTGCCAGCAGCCAGGGACACCTAGCGAGCTCCTACAATGAGCAGTTCTTC

v_gene: TRBV5-8
abundance: -
d_gene: -
j_gene: TRBJ1-4
CDR3aa: CASSPGIRYEKLFF
CDR3nt: TGTGCCAGCAGCCCGGGGATTCGGTATGAAAAACTGTTTTTT

v_gene: TRBV10-2
abundance: -
d_gene: TRBD2
j_gene: TRBJ2-7
CDR3aa: CASSEAGATYEQYF
CDR3nt: TGCGCCAGCAGTGAAGCGGGAGCTACCTACGAGCAGTACTTC

v_gene: TRBV5-5
abundance: -
d_gene: -
j_gene: TRBJ2-7
CDR3aa: CASSFVSGGIYEQYF
CDR3nt: TGTGCCAGCAGCTTCGTCTCAGGGGGGATTTACGAGCAGTACTTC

v_gene: TRBV4-1
abundance: -
d_gene: TRBD1
j_gene: TRBJ2-7
CDR3aa: CASSQVRTGGGHEQYF
CDR3nt: TGCGCCAGCAGCCAAGTGAGGACAGGGGGTGGTCACGAGCAGTACTTC

v_gene: TRBV5-1
abundance: -
d_gene: TRBD1
j_gene: TRBJ1-4
CDR3aa: CASSFTGTGGEKLFF
CDR3nt: TGCGCCAGCAGCTTTACCGGGACAGGGGGCGAAAAACTGTTTTTT

v_gene: TRBV2
abundance: -
d_gene: TRBD1
j_gene: TRBJ2-3
CDR3aa: CASRPPGQPTDTQYF
CDR3nt: TGTGCCAGCAGACCCCCGGGACAGCCCACAGATACGCAGTATTTT

v_gene: TRBV18
abundance: -
d_gene: -
j_gene: TRBJ1-1
CDR3aa: CASSPLLRGGGNTEAFF
CDR3nt: TGTGCCAGCTCACCATTACTCAGGGGAGGGGGGAACACTGAAGCTTTCTTT

v_gene: TRBV3-1/TRBV3-2
abundance: once
d_gene: -
j_gene: TRBJ2-7
CDR3aa: CASSRASYEQYF
CDR3nt: TGTGCCAGCAGCCGGGCCTCCTACGAGCAGTACTTC

v_gene: TRBV6-1
abundance: -
d_gene: TRBD2
j_gene: TRBJ2-7
CDR3aa: CASSEGGPGTSGYEQYF
CDR3nt: TGTGCCAGCAGTGAAGGTGGCCCCGGGACTAGCGGCTACGAGCAGTACTTC

v_gene: TRBV5-1
abundance: -
d_gene: TRBD2
j_gene: TRBJ2-7
CDR3aa: CASRGLSGTTFSYEQYF
CDR3nt: TGCGCCAGCAGAGGTCTATCGGGGACTACCTTTTCCTACGAGCAGTACTTC

v_gene: TRBV18
abundance: -
d_gene: TRBD2
j_gene: TRBJ2-5
CDR3aa: CASSPGLAGVQETQYF
CDR3nt: TGTGCCAGCTCACCAGGACTAGCGGGCGTTCAAGAGACCCAGTACTTC

v_gene: TRBV6-6
abundance: -
d_gene: -
j_gene: TRBJ1-5
CDR3aa: CASSYVGGSNQPQHF
CDR3nt: TGTGCCAGCAGTTACGTGGGGGGCAGCAATCAGCCCCAGCATTTT

v_gene: TRBV11-2
abundance: -
d_gene: -
j_gene: TRBJ1-3
CDR3aa: CASSRLPHSWGNTIYF
CDR3nt: TGTGCCAGCAGCCGACTCCCTCACAGCTGGGGAAACACCATATATTTT

v_gene: TRBV6-5
abundance: -
d_gene: -
j_gene: TRBJ1-3
CDR3aa: CASRVQGNGNTIYF
CDR3nt: TGTGCCAGCAGGGTGCAGGGGAATGGAAACACCATATATTTT

v_gene: TRBV30
abundance: -
d_gene: -
j_gene: TRBJ1-5
CDR3aa: CAWSLTGGNQPQHF
CDR3nt: TGTGCCTGGAGTTTAACAGGAGGCAATCAGCCCCAGCATTTT

v_gene: TRBV24-1
abundance: -
d_gene: -
j_gene: TRBJ1-2
CDR3aa: CATSEGRGSGYTF
CDR3nt: TGTGCCACCAGTGAGGGGCGAGGAAGTGGCTACACCTTC

v_gene: TRBV3-1/TRBV3-2
abundance: -
d_gene: -
j_gene: TRBJ1-5
CDR3aa: CASSQEVRQPQHF
CDR3nt: TGTGCCAGCAGCCAAGAGGTCAGGCAGCCCCAGCATTTT

v_gene: TRBV7-2
abundance: once
d_gene: -
j_gene: TRBJ1-6
CDR3aa: CASLRQSSYNSPLHF
CDR3nt: TGTGCCAGCCTCAGACAGAGCTCCTATAATTCACCCCTCCACTTT

v_gene: TRBV27
abundance: -
d_gene: -
j_gene: TRBJ1-1
CDR3aa: CASSPVSQEGRLNTEAFF
CDR3nt: TGTGCCAGCAGTCCCGTCTCCCAGGAGGGACGGTTGAACACTGAAGCTTTCTTT

v_gene: TRBV5-8
abundance: -
d_gene: TRBD2
j_gene: TRBJ2-2
CDR3aa: CASSLASGGGAGELFF
CDR3nt: TGTGCCAGCAGCCTGGCTAGCGGGGGTGGGGCCGGGGAGCTGTTTTTT

v_gene: TRBV6-5
abundance: -
d_gene: -
j_gene: TRBJ1-3
CDR3aa: CASTPQGNTIYF
CDR3nt: TGTGCCAGCACCCCCCAAGGAAACACCATATATTTT

v_gene: TRBV4-3
abundance: -
d_gene: TRBD2
j_gene: TRBJ2-3
CDR3aa: CASSQDPLFEAGVSDTQYF
CDR3nt: TGCGCCAGCAGCCAAGATCCCCTATTCGAAGCGGGGGTGTCAGATACGCAGTATTTT

v_gene: TRBV3-1/TRBV3-2
abundance: -
d_gene: -
j_gene: TRBJ2-3
CDR3aa: CASSRSPDTQYF
CDR3nt: TGTGCCAGCAGCCGGAGTCCAGATACGCAGTATTTT

v_gene: TRBV6-6
abundance: -
d_gene: TRBD1
j_gene: TRBJ2-2
CDR3aa: CASRLQGRDATGELFF
CDR3nt: TGTGCCAGCAGACTACAGGGGAGAGACGCAACCGGGGAGCTGTTTTTT

v_gene: TRBV7-2
abundance: -
d_gene: -
j_gene: TRBJ2-3
CDR3aa: CASSPRVGTDTQYF
CDR3nt: TGTGCCAGCAGCCCCCGGGTCGGCACAGATACGCAGTATTTT

v_gene: TRBV6-5
abundance: -
d_gene: TRBD2
j_gene: TRBJ2-7
CDR3aa: CASRTGLANLYEQYF
CDR3nt: TGTGCCAGCAGAACGGGACTAGCGAACCTCTACGAGCAGTACTTC

v_gene: TRBV3-1/TRBV3-2
abundance: -
d_gene: TRBD2
j_gene: TRBJ2-7
CDR3aa: CASSPGHSGVYEQYF
CDR3nt: TGTGCCAGCAGCCCCGGACACAGCGGGGTCTACGAGCAGTACTTC